The rows below give T cell receptor beta chains drawn from one sample of a study of regulatory T cells in long-lasting Graves disease. TCRdb called the multiplex PCR reads again in MiXCR, with one record for every CDR3 protein. The table shows roughly 420,000 distinct CDR3 sequences, with roughly 15% occurring only once. Sample: peripheral blood mononuclear cells (PBMCs), taken at new diagnosis, from a patient treated with antithyroid drugs. Every receptor here comes from a female donor with Graves disease. CDR3s include the opening cysteine and the closing phenylalanine or tryptophan. The D gene is left open where the match is weak. Expanded clones get a size class; other rows say once, few or many, or leave the size out.

clone_size j_call d_call v_call cdr3_nt cdr3_aa
many TRBJ2-7 TRBD1 TRBV13 TGTGCCAGCAGCCCCAGAAGCGGACAGGGCTCCTACGAGCAGTACTTC CASSPRSGQGSYEQYF
. TRBJ1-5 TRBD1 TRBV2 TGTGCCAGCAGTGAACAGGGGGCGGTTCAGCCCCAGCATTTT CASSEQGAVQPQHF
few TRBJ1-1 . TRBV5-1 TGCGCCAGCAGCCTCGATCGGAGGGGGGGCTGGGCTGAAGCTTTCTTT CASSLDRRGGWAEAFF
few TRBJ2-3 . TRBV16 TGTGCCAGCAGCCAATCGCTGGCGGATACGCAGTATTTT CASSQSLADTQYF
many TRBJ1-5 TRBD1 TRBV12-3/TRBV12-4 TGTGCCAGCAGAGTGGGACAGGGAGGGAGTCAGCCCCAGCATTTT CASRVGQGGSQPQHF
many TRBJ2-4 . TRBV11-3 TGTGCCAGCAGCGCGAGTCCGGGACCGGGGGCCAAAAACATTCAGTACTTC CASSASPGPGAKNIQYF
. TRBJ1-2 . TRBV7-3 TGTGCCAGCAGCCCAACCTTGGAAGGCGGGCTCAGCTATGGCTACACCTTC CASSPTLEGGLSYGYTF
. TRBJ1-2 . TRBV3-1 TGTGCCAGCAGCCAAGTGACGGGGCCCATATTTGGCTACACCTTC CASSQVTGPIFGYTF
many TRBJ2-3 . TRBV27 TGTGCCAGCAGTTTAGACGGCGGGGGCACAGATACGCAGTATTTT CASSLDGGGTDTQYF
. TRBJ2-3 TRBD2 TRBV14 TGTGCCAGCAGCCAACCGGGACTAGCGGGGGGGACCACAGATACGCAGTATTTT CASSQPGLAGGTTDTQYF
many TRBJ2-3 TRBD1 TRBV29-1 TGCAGCGTTGAGGGACAGGGAGCAGATACGCAGTATTTT CSVEGQGADTQYF
many TRBJ1-1 . TRBV2 TGTGCCAGCAGTGAAGTAGGTACAAGGGAGCACACTGAAGCTTTCTTT CASSEVGTREHTEAFF
few TRBJ1-2 . TRBV10-3 TGTGCCATCAGTGAAGGGCAGGCTGATGGCTACACCTTC CAISEGQADGYTF
few TRBJ1-1 . TRBV2 TGTGCCAGCAGCGGAACGGGGGGGATGAACACTGAAGCTTTCTTT CASSGTGGMNTEAFF
many TRBJ2-1 TRBD1 TRBV11-2 TGTGCCAGCAGCTCCAAGACAGGGCCGACCTACAATGAGCAGTTCTTC CASSSKTGPTYNEQFF
few TRBJ2-3 TRBD2 TRBV6-1 TGTGCCAGCGGTCTAGCGGGGGGCACAGATACGCAGTATTTT CASGLAGGTDTQYF
many TRBJ2-1 . TRBV29-1 TGCAGCGTTGTCCGGGAGTGGAATGAGCAGTTCTTC CSVVREWNEQFF
few TRBJ1-1 . TRBV6-1 TGTGCCAGCAGCCTCACAATAAACACTGAAGCTTTCTTT CASSLTINTEAFF
many TRBJ2-1 . TRBV6-1 TGTGCCAGCAGCGGTTCAGGGACCTGGAGCTCCTACAATGAGCAGTTCTTC CASSGSGTWSSYNEQFF
. TRBJ1-5 . TRBV7-2 TGTGCCAGCAGCGCGATTAAGGATCAGCCCCAGCATTTT CASSAIKDQPQHF
few TRBJ2-3 . TRBV5-4 TGTGCCAGCAGCGGGGCAAAAGGGGCGCGACCCACAGATACGCAGTATTTT CASSGAKGARPTDTQYF
few TRBJ2-7 . TRBV27 TGTGCCAGCAGCCCTCAGTGGTGGAGCTCCTACGAGCAGTACTTC CASSPQWWSSYEQYF
. TRBJ1-1 . TRBV10-3 TGTGCCATCAGTGAGTCTGTGGGATCCACTGAAGCTTTCTTT CAISESVGSTEAFF
. TRBJ2-3 TRBD1 TRBV28 TGTGCCAGCAGTCGCATCCGCTACAGGGGCCCAACAGATACGCAGTATTTT CASSRIRYRGPTDTQYF
. TRBJ2-2 TRBD2 TRBV18 TGTGCCAGCTCAGCCCTAGCGGGAGACACCGGGGAGCTGTTTTTT CASSALAGDTGELFF
many TRBJ2-7 . TRBV7-2 TGTGCCAGCAGCTTAGCGTCTAGGTGGGAGCAGTACTTC CASSLASRWEQYF
many TRBJ1-2 TRBD1 TRBV5-6 TGTGCCAGCGCCGATACAGGGGCTAACTATGGCTACACCTTC CASADTGANYGYTF
many TRBJ1-5 TRBD1 TRBV5-1 TGCGCCAGCAGCCTTAGCGGGGACAGGGACCAGCCCCAGCATTTT CASSLSGDRDQPQHF
many TRBJ2-3 . TRBV2 TGTGCCAGCAGTGGGCAGCCTCGGGCAGATACGCAGTATTTT CASSGQPRADTQYF
. TRBJ1-2 TRBD1 TRBV4-3 TGCGCCAGCAGCCAAGAAGCCGCCTCCAGGGGACAGCCAAGACATGGCTACACCTTC CASSQEAASRGQPRHGYTF
many TRBJ2-1 . TRBV7-9 TGTGCCAGCAGCTTAACAGGACTTTACAATGAGCAGTTCTTC CASSLTGLYNEQFF
few TRBJ2-7 . TRBV6-1 TGTGCCAGCAGCACGGGTGGGACAACTACCAACGAGCAGTACTTC CASSTGGTTTNEQYF
many TRBJ1-1 . TRBV13 TGTGCCAGCAGCTCGGGACCGGGAGAAGCTTTCTTT CASSSGPGEAFF
many TRBJ2-1 . TRBV4-1 TGCGCCAGCAGCCATCCCGGGACACGGAATGAGCAGTTCTTC CASSHPGTRNEQFF
many TRBJ1-2 . TRBV12-3/TRBV12-4 TGTGCCAGCACCACCGCGGGGGTCGGCCATGGCTACACCTTC CASTTAGVGHGYTF
few TRBJ2-1 TRBD2 TRBV20-1 TGCAGTGCTAGACTCGGGAGGAATGAGCAGTTCTTC CSARLGRNEQFF
few TRBJ2-1 TRBD2 TRBV29-1 TGCAGCGTTGAGGGACTAGCGGGAGTCTCCTACAATGAGCAGTTCTTC CSVEGLAGVSYNEQFF
few TRBJ1-2 . TRBV2 TGTGCCAGCAGGGGACGAGGTGGCTACACCTTC CASRGRGGYTF
many TRBJ2-2 TRBD2 TRBV10-3 TGTGCCATCGGAGAGCGGGGGGACACCGGGGAGCTGTTTTTT CAIGERGDTGELFF
few TRBJ2-3 TRBD2 TRBV4-3 TGCGCCAGCAGCCAAGAGAGACCGGGTGGACTAGCGGGAGGGCGGGGAGATACGCAGTATTTT CASSQERPGGLAGGRGDTQYF
many TRBJ1-4 TRBD1 TRBV20-1 TGCAGTGCTCCAGACAGGGGTGAAAAACTGTTTTTT CSAPDRGEKLFF
many TRBJ2-7 TRBD1 TRBV11-2 TGTGCCAGCAGCTTAGCGGGACAGGCCTACGAGCAGTACTTC CASSLAGQAYEQYF
few TRBJ1-2 TRBD1 TRBV12-3/TRBV12-4 TGTGCCAGCACCCAGGGGGAGGGACGGGGCTACACCTTC CASTQGEGRGYTF
many TRBJ2-3 . TRBV7-2 TGTGCCAGCAGCTTAGTGGGGGGAGATACGCAGTATTTT CASSLVGGDTQYF
many TRBJ2-7 . TRBV11-2 TGTGCCAGCAGCCCCGTGGACTACGAGCAGTACTTC CASSPVDYEQYF